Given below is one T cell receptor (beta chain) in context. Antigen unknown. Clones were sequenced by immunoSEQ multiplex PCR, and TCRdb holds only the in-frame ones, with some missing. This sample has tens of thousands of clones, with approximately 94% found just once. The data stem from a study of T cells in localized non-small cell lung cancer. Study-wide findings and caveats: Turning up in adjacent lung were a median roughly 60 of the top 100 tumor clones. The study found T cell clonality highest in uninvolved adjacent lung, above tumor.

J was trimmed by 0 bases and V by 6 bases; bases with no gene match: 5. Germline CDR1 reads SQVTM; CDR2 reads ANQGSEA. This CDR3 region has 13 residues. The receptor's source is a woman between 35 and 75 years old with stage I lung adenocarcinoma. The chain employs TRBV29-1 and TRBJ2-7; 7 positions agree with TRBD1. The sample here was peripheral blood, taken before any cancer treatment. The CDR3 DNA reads TGCAGCGTGGGACAGTGGGGCTCCTACGAGCAGTACTTC. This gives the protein CSVGQWGSYEQYF.